The 25 T cell receptor beta chains reported below all come from one sample, sequenced in a study of spatial heterogeneity in lung cancer. Specified time point: blood at routine non-recurrence follow-up after resection. TCRdb re-analysed the 5' RACE reads in MiXCR, keeping a single row per CDR3 protein. Of around 98,000 distinct CDR3 sequences in the sample, around 19% are singletons; the top ten hold 21%. This specimen consisted of PBMCs, obtained at follow-up. Receptors were obtained from a male donor with early-stage non-small cell lung cancer.

The V gene is TRBV30, the J gene TRBJ2-4, with D maybe TRBD1 (6 bases). CDR1 and CDR2 (germline): GTSNPN, SVGIG (reference sequence). Trimming shortened V by 3 bases and J by 4 bases, and 16 bases separated the two germline ends. There are 15 residues in the CDR3. The CDR3 nucleotides are TGTGCCTGGAGGCTCCCGGCAGGGGAGAAAAACATTCAGTACTTC. Its translation: CAWRLPAGEKNIQYF.

The chain joins TRBV7-6 to TRBJ1-5; 8 bases fit TRBD1. Trimming removed 10 bases from V and 3 bases from J; junction bases left unmatched: 14. This CDR3 is built from 16 residues. The germline gives CDR1 SGHVS, CDR2 FNYEAQ. DNA of the CDR3: TGTGCCATCGGGGGAGACAGGGGAAAATACAATCAGCCCCAGCATTTT. As protein: CAIGGDRGKYNQPQHF.

The chain employs TRBV2 and TRBJ1-2; 9 nucleotides match TRBD1. The CDR3 runs to 15 residues. J was trimmed by 4 bases and V by 6 bases; bases with no gene match: 9. Germline V lookup: CDR1 SNHLY, CDR2 FYNNEI. The CDR3 reads CASRDRTGVGYGYTF. CDR3 nucleotide sequence: TGTGCCAGCAGAGATAGGACAGGGGTAGGCTATGGCTACACCTTC.

This clonotype has a handful of counts. The rearrangement uses TRBV29-1 and TRBJ2-7; D is unclear. V was clipped by 4 bases and J by 2 bases, with 9 bases between them. This CDR3 contains 12 residues. CDR1 and CDR2 (germline): SQVTM, ANQGSEA. The CDR3 nucleotides are TGCAGCGTTGGGATCCATGCCTACGAGCAGTACTTC. This encodes CSVGIHAYEQYF.

The chain combines TRBV4-1 with TRBJ2-5; D is possibly TRBD2 (5 bases). Germline V CDR1 and CDR2: MGHRA, YSYEKL. The CDR3 runs 13 residues. V shed 0 bases and J shed 7 bases, with 9 bases lying between them. CDR3 sequence: CASSQDSGVTQYF. The CDR3 DNA reads as TGCGCCAGCAGCCAAGATTCCGGGGTGACCCAGTACTTC.

This clonotype was observed many times. V usage is TRBV19 and J usage is TRBJ2-3; D possibly corresponds to TRBD2 (7 bases). The CDR3 totals 16 residues. Trimming removed 5 bases at V and 2 bases at J, with 17 bases between. Germline loops: CDR1 LNHDA, CDR2 SQIVND (reference sequence). The CDR3 DNA follows: TGTGCCAGTAGTGGGGAGGGACACCCTTCCACAGATACGCAGTATTTT. Translating gives CASSGEGHPSTDTQYF.

The V and J genes are TRBV12-3 or TRBV12-4 and TRBJ2-7; 7 bases fit TRBD1. V lost 5 bases, J lost 5 bases, and 12 bases stayed unmatched. This CDR3 region has 15 residues. The CDR3 sequence: CASSPLGRGIDEQYF. The CDR3 DNA follows: TGTGCCAGCAGTCCCCTGGGCAGGGGGATCGACGAGCAGTACTTC.

The CDR3 loop is CASRGDGGSTEAFF. CDR3 sequence (DNA): TGTGCCAGCAGGGGGGACGGAGGGAGCACTGAAGCTTTCTTT. The chain couples TRBV2 to TRBJ1-1; tentatively, D is TRBD1 (5 bases). The CDR3 loop spans 14 amino acids. With 6 bases removed from V and 4 bases from J, the gap between germline ends came to 15 bases. Germline values: CDR1 SNHLY, CDR2 FYNNEI.

The rearrangement links TRBV20-1 to TRBJ2-1; D ambiguous. Germline CDR1 reads DFQATT; CDR2 reads SNEGSKA (reference sequence). Between the trimmed V and J ends, which lost 1 base and 2 bases, there was a span of 9 bases. The CDR3 runs 14 residues. The CDR3 DNA reads as TGCAGTGCTAGAGTTACTCAAGCCTACAATGAGCAGTTCTTC. Protein: CSARVTQAYNEQFF.

CDR3 in DNA: TGCAGTGCTGTTCGTGGACAGGGGGCTAATGAGCAGTTCTTC. Its protein is CSAVRGQGANEQFF. The rearrangement uses TRBV20-1 and TRBJ2-1; 11 bases align to TRBD1. The V gene end was trimmed by 5 bases and the J gene end by 7 bases; junction bases not matched to a gene: 7. The CDR3 is 14 amino acids. Germline V gene sequence: CDR1 DFQATT, CDR2 SNEGSKA (reference sequence).

The chain is built from TRBV6-6 and TRBJ1-2; D uncertain. V lost 6 bases and J 5 bases, leaving 16 bases between the germline ends. CDR3 length: 14 residues. In germline, CDR1 is MNHNY, CDR2 SVGAGI (reference sequence). The CDR3 spells CASRSRAYLYGYTF. The CDR3, as DNA: TGTGCCAGCAGGTCTAGGGCCTACCTTTATGGCTACACCTTC.

This clonotype was observed a handful of times. The rearrangement links TRBV11-3 to TRBJ2-3; 9 bases match TRBD2. V was pared by 1 base and J by 6 bases, with 11 bases of the junction left unmatched. CDR3 size: 17 residues. The germline V gene has CDR1 SGHNT and CDR2 YENEEA. The CDR3 nucleotides are TGTGCCAGCAGCTTAGGTTTAGGCGGGGGGGCGGAGGATACGCAGTATTTT. Protein sequence: CASSLGLGGGAEDTQYF. The full variable domain, rest sourced from reference TRBV11-3 and TRBJ2-3, is EAGVVQSPRYKIIEKKQPVAFWCNPISGHNTLYWYLQNLGQGPELLIRYENEEAVDDSQLPKDRFSAERLKGVDSTLKIQPAELGDSAVYLCASSLGLGGGAEDTQYFGPGTRLTVL.

The chain is built from TRBV5-1 and TRBJ1-6, with TRBD1 identical over 7 bases. CDR3 length equals 19 residues. J was trimmed by 7 bases and V by 4 bases; bases with no gene match: 20. Per germline, CDR1 SGHRS and CDR2 YFSETQ. The CDR3 loop is CASSRTYDDRASRNSPLHF. The CDR3 bases are TGCGCCAGCAGCCGAACTTACGACGACAGGGCCTCTCGGAATTCACCCCTCCACTTT.

This clonotype was recorded many times. The chain is built from TRBV18 and TRBJ2-6; D gene ambiguous. This CDR3 is 17 amino acids long. V lost 1 base and J 4 bases, leaving 14 bases between the germline ends. CDR1 is KGHSH and CDR2 is LQKENI in the germline V gene. This CDR3 reads CASSPLDLSTGANVLTF. The CDR3 DNA reads TGTGCCAGCTCACCACTGGACCTCAGTACAGGGGCCAACGTCCTGACTTTC.

This clonotype occurred many times. The V and J genes are TRBV29-1 and TRBJ2-3, with 7 nucleotides matching TRBD2. The CDR3 length is 15 residues. Germline lookup yields CDR1 SQVTM and CDR2 ANQGSEA. J lost 0 bases, V lost 6 bases, and 9 bases had no gene match. In DNA, the CDR3 is TGCAGCGTCCAGAGAGCGGGGTCTAGCACAGATACGCAGTATTTT. Its protein is CSVQRAGSSTDTQYF.

CDR3 coding DNA: TGTGCCACCAGTGACCCAACAGGGGGCGCAGGCAATGAGCAGTTCTTC. Protein product: CATSDPTGGAGNEQFF. The chain couples TRBV24-1 to TRBJ2-1; TRBD1 matches 9 bases. Looked up from germline, CDR1 is KGHDR and CDR2 is SFDVKD. The CDR3 is made up of 16 amino acids. The ends lost 4 bases at V and 6 bases at J; junction bases unmatched: 9.

The chain employs TRBV20-1 and TRBJ1-2, with TRBD1 matching 7 bases. The CDR3 length is 13 residues. Germline assignment: CDR1 DFQATT and CDR2 SNEGSKA (reference sequence). Trimming at V came to 5 bases and at J to 4 bases, leaving 7 bases not matched to a gene. The CDR3 spells CSAQNRDSYGYTF. For the CDR3, the DNA is TGCAGTGCTCAAAACCGGGACAGCTATGGCTACACCTTC.

This clonotype turned up a few times. The rearrangement uses TRBV10-3 and TRBJ1-4; 8 bases agree with TRBD1. After removal of 6 bases from V and 6 bases from J, the junction contained 9 bases not matched to a gene. CDR1 is ENHRY and CDR2 is SYGVKD in the germline V gene. The CDR3 has 15 amino acids. CDR3 residues: CAISPQGAGDEKLFF. The CDR3, as DNA: TGTGCCATCAGCCCTCAGGGGGCTGGGGATGAAAAACTGTTTTTT.

This clonotype was counted at least ten times. The chain carries TRBV7-6 and TRBJ1-2; 8 bases fit TRBD1. Trimming at V came to 5 bases and at J to 7 bases, leaving 12 bases not matched to a gene. This CDR3 spans 15 amino acids. Germline values: CDR1 SGHVS, CDR2 FNYEAQ. CDR3 coding DNA: TGTGCCAGCAGCCCGGGGGGCGCAGGGGGCACTGGCTACACCTTC. This sequence encodes CASSPGGAGGTGYTF.

The chain joins TRBV11-2 to TRBJ2-3, with 12 bases aligning to TRBD2. The ends lost 4 bases at V and 1 base at J; junction bases unmatched: 3. The CDR3 has 16 residues. Germline lookup yields CDR1 SGHAT and CDR2 FQNNGV. The CDR3 is CASSWTSGARTDTQYF. Here the CDR3 DNA reads TGTGCCAGCAGCTGGACTAGCGGGGCTCGCACAGATACGCAGTATTTT.

The chain links TRBV6-4 to TRBJ1-1; tentatively, D is TRBD1 (5 bases). The length of the CDR3 is 13 residues. The V and J ends lost 6 bases and 2 bases respectively, with 10 bases between them. Germline CDR1 and CDR2: MRHNA and SNTAGT. Written as DNA, the CDR3 is TGTGCCAGCAGAGAGGACACTAACACTGAAGCTTTCTTT. Translation: CASREDTNTEAFF.

This clonotype was observed many times. The rearrangement joins TRBV4-1 to TRBJ1-4; no definite D call. CDR1 and CDR2 from the germline V gene are MGHRA and YSYEKL. The V end was cut by 1 base, the J end by 6 bases, with 9 bases between. The CDR3 consists of 14 residues. The CDR3 DNA is TGCGCCAGCAGCCAAGTTTCGCCTTATGAAAAACTGTTTTTT. It encodes CASSQVSPYEKLFF.

The chain carries TRBV20-1 and TRBJ2-6, with TRBD1 matching 9 bases. Germline assignment: CDR1 DFQATT and CDR2 SNEGSKA (reference sequence). The length of the CDR3 is 16 residues. The J segment lost 0 bases and the V segment lost 6 bases, leaving 6 bases of the junction unmatched. CDR3 in amino acids: CSATGQGVSGANVLTF. CDR3 sequence (DNA): TGCAGTGCGACGGGACAGGGCGTCTCTGGGGCCAACGTCCTGACTTTC.

This clonotype was found many times. This rearrangement joins TRBV28 to TRBJ2-3; maybe TRBD1 (6 bases). Per the germline V gene, CDR1 is MDHEN and CDR2 is SYDVKM. Trimming cost V 3 bases and J 6 bases, with 16 bases left between them. The CDR3 spans 15 residues. CDR3 in amino acids: CASSFLDRDKDTQYF. The CDR3 region has the DNA TGTGCCAGCAGTTTTTTGGACAGAGACAAGGATACGCAGTATTTT. Full variable domain (missing parts from reference TRBV28 and TRBJ2-3): DVKVTQSSRYLVKRTGEKVFLECVQDMDHENMFWYRQDPGLGLRLIYFSYDVKMKEKGDIPEGYSVSREKKERFSLILESASTNQTSMYLCASSFLDRDKDTQYFGPGTRLTVL.

The chain employs TRBV7-2 and TRBJ1-6; 7 nucleotides line up with TRBD1. The germline CDR1 and CDR2 sequences are SGHTA and FQGNSA. V was clipped by 5 bases and J by 6 bases; unmatched bases: 7. This CDR3 has 15 amino acids. The CDR3, as DNA: TGTGCCAGCAGCGTTTGGACAGGACTTAATTCACCCCTCCACTTT. It yields the protein CASSVWTGLNSPLHF.